Described below is a single TCR beta chain sequence and its context. The junction departs from the called germline gene at one end, perhaps through a read error. The sample originates from a study of tumor-infiltrating lymphocytes in primary liver carcinoma. Turning to the study itself: Male and female patients aged 30 to 69 years made up the cohort.

The CDR3 is 14 amino acids. Germline V lookup: CDR1 SGHAT, CDR2 FQDESV (reference sequence). The authors made TCR beta cDNA from around 500 ng total RNA with a constant-region primer. Each TCR beta library was derived from three nested multiplex PCR rounds that employed slightly modified ARM-PCR. The first two PCR rounds, nine to ten cycles each, used TRBV1-TRBV30 forward primers and a C-beta reverse primer. TCRdb analysed the multiplex PCR reads with MiXCR anew, one entry per CDR3 protein. This sample carries some 110,000 distinct CDR3 sequences, approximately 64% of them seen once, and the ten largest clones take about 8%. Co-extracted RNA and DNA came from about 20-30 mg of unsorted bulk tissue.

This TCR was sampled from a woman aged 55-70 years with primary liver carcinoma and hepatitis B virus infection. Material: liver tumor tissue from sampling region 3. Noted subset: tumor region T3, left-lateral pole. This chain joins TRBV11-1 and TRBJ2-3; D remains unclear. In DNA, the CDR3 is TGTGTCAGCAGCTTAAGGCAACGCGCTGGAGAGTCTCACTTT. Translation gives CVSSLRQRAGESHF.